This entry lists 21 T cell receptor beta chains sequenced from one sample in a study of long-term antiretroviral therapy in people with HIV. An immunoSEQ assay, version v3.0, was performed at survey level. The table came from immunoSEQ multiplex PCR; TCRdb's copy has only in-frame clones and leaves some out. This repertoire shows approximately 22,000 clones, approximately 80% found once; its top ten account for about 19%. Sequences were derived from unsorted PBMCs, sampled 0.1 years before starting antiretroviral therapy. The receptors derive from a man aged 18 to 30 with HIV.

The chain links TRBV10-3 to TRBJ2-5; D uncertain. Trimming removed 8 bases from V and 5 bases from J, with 15 bases in between. The CDR3 covers 13 residues. In germline, CDR1 is ENHRY, CDR2 SYGVKD. The CDR3 is CAIYSSSSETQYF. The CDR3 DNA reads TGTGCCATCTATTCCTCGTCGAGCGAGACCCAGTACTTC.

The V and J genes are TRBV5-1 and TRBJ2-7; D unclear. The CDR3 runs 12 residues. CDR1 is SGHRS and CDR2 is YFSETQ in the germline V gene. V was cut by 7 bases and J by 6 bases, with 14 bases left in between. CDR3 DNA: TGCGCCAGCGCCTCGGACGCGGTCGAGCAGTACTTC. Protein product: CASASDAVEQYF.

The chain recombines TRBV7-2 with TRBJ2-1; D unclear. Looked up from germline, CDR1 is SGHTA and CDR2 is FQGNSA. The CDR3 is made up of 12 amino acids. V shed 3 bases and J shed 5 bases, with 5 bases lying between them. The CDR3 sequence: CASSFMHNEQFF. The DNA for the CDR3 is TGTGCCAGCAGCTTTATGCACAATGAGCAGTTCTTC. The variable domain in full, with the rest retrieved from reference TRBV7-2 and TRBJ2-1, is GAGVSQSPSNKVTEKGKDVELRCDPISGHTALYWYRQSLGQGLEFLIYFQGNSAPDKSGLPSDRFSAERTGGSVSTLTIQRTQQEDSAVYLCASSFMHNEQFFGPGTRLTVL.

The chain combines TRBV7-2 with TRBJ2-1; D not certain. The V gene's germline CDR1 is SGHTA and CDR2 FQGNSA. Trimming took off 5 bases at V and 4 bases at J, with 9 bases between the two ends. This CDR3 has 13 amino acids. The CDR3 DNA reads TGTGCCAGCAGCACCACCAAGTACAATGAGCAGTTCTTC. Its protein is CASSTTKYNEQFF.

This sequence joins TRBV15 and TRBJ2-2; 7 nucleotides agree with TRBD2. Germline CDR1 and CDR2: LNHNV and YYDKDF (reference sequence). This CDR3 region has 17 residues. Germline trimming cut 7 bases from V and 5 bases from J; bases unmatched to any gene: 16. The CDR3 region is CATTTHGRGEGTGELFF. CDR3 coding DNA: TGTGCCACCACCACCCACGGACGGGGGGAGGGGACCGGGGAGCTGTTTTTT.

The V gene is TRBV7-2, the J gene TRBJ2-7; 11 bases are a match to TRBD2. With 3 bases clipped from V and 2 bases from J, the junction kept 12 bases outside the gene matches. The CDR3 is 18 amino acids. Germline values: CDR1 SGHTA, CDR2 FQGNSA. The CDR3 DNA sequence: TGTGCCAGCAGCTTTAGAGTTGGACTAGCGGGCAACCCCTACGAGCAGTACTTC. This encodes CASSFRVGLAGNPYEQYF.

The CDR3 region has the DNA TGTGCCAGCGGAGGACAGGGTCCCCACGAGCAGTACTTC. This codes for CASGGQGPHEQYF. V gene TRBV9 combines with J gene TRBJ2-7; the match to TRBD1 covers 8 bases. The germline V gene encodes CDR1 SGDLS and CDR2 YYNGEE. Germline trimming cut 7 bases from V and 5 bases from J; bases unmatched to any gene: 8. The length of the CDR3 is 13 residues. The complete variable domain, with remaining parts taken from reference TRBV9 and TRBJ2-7, reads DSGVTQTPKHLITATGQRVTLRCSPRSGDLSVYWYQQSLDQGLQFLIQYYNGEERAKGNILERFSAQQFPDLHSELNLSSLELGDSALYFCASGGQGPHEQYFGPGTRLTVT.

In DNA, the CDR3 is TGTGCCAGCAGCCCGGGAGTCCTTGGGGGCTACACCTTC. Translating gives CASSPGVLGGYTF. The chain combines TRBV28 with TRBJ1-2; D ambiguous. From germline, CDR1 is MDHEN and CDR2 SYDVKM. Trimming removed 6 bases at V and 8 bases at J, with 16 bases between. The CDR3 runs to 13 residues.

The chain carries TRBV27 and TRBJ1-5; D not resolved. Germline V gene lookup returns CDR1 MNHEY and CDR2 SMNVEV (reference sequence). Trimming shortened V by 2 bases and J by 2 bases, and 10 bases separated the two germline ends. This CDR3 region has 15 residues. The DNA for the CDR3 is TGTGCCAGCAGTTTAGGAGGGAGTGGCAATCAGCCCCAGCATTTT. It translates to CASSLGGSGNQPQHF.

This sequence joins TRBV7-2 and TRBJ2-3, with TRBD1 matching 9 bases. The ends lost 5 bases at V and 3 bases at J; junction bases unmatched: 3. CDR1 and CDR2 from the germline V gene are SGHTA and FQGNSA. The CDR3 length is 14 residues. The CDR3: CASSQGTGTDTQYF. CDR3 in DNA: TGTGCCAGCAGCCAAGGGACAGGGACAGATACGCAGTATTTT.

V gene TRBV7-6 combines with J gene TRBJ1-4, with 9 bases that match TRBD1. The CDR3 has 17 residues. The V gene end was trimmed by 4 bases and the J gene end by 4 bases; junction bases not matched to a gene: 10. The germline gives CDR1 SGHVS, CDR2 FNYEAQ. CDR3 in DNA: TGTGCCAGCAGCTCGATCTTACAGGGGGCCCTTAATGAAAAACTGTTTTTT. Translating gives CASSSILQGALNEKLFF.

J is TRBJ2-2 and V is TRBV9, with TRBD1 matching over 8 bases. The CDR3 loop spans 16 amino acids. Germline assignment: CDR1 SGDLS and CDR2 YYNGEE. J gave up 0 bases and V 2 bases, and 3 bases lay outside the gene matches. CDR3 loop: CASSVPGQANTGELFF. Written as DNA, the CDR3 is TGTGCCAGCAGCGTCCCGGGACAGGCGAACACCGGGGAGCTGTTTTTT.

The chain uses TRBV28 and TRBJ2-4; D possibly corresponds to TRBD1 (6 bases). This CDR3 has 12 residues. Germline CDR1 MDHEN, CDR2 SYDVKM. V was cut by 3 bases and J by 6 bases, with 6 bases left in between. CDR3 in DNA: TGTGCCAGCAGTTTCAGGGGAAACATTCAGTACTTC. Protein: CASSFRGNIQYF. Filled out from reference TRBV28 and TRBJ2-4, the complete variable domain reads DVKVTQSSRYLVKRTGEKVFLECVQDMDHENMFWYRQDPGLGLRLIYFSYDVKMKEKGDIPEGYSVSREKKERFSLILESASTNQTSMYLCASSFRGNIQYFGAGTRLSVL.

This rearrangement joins TRBV10-3 to TRBJ2-7; D might be TRBD1 (5 bases). The V and J ends lost 3 bases and 3 bases respectively, with 12 bases between them. The germline CDR1 and CDR2 sequences are ENHRY and SYGVKD. The CDR3 runs 14 residues. CDR3: CAISDIRGSYEQYF. DNA for the CDR3: TGTGCCATCAGTGATATTAGGGGAAGCTACGAGCAGTACTTC.

The chain links TRBV5-1 to TRBJ2-5; D is unresolved. Germline CDR1 is SGHRS and CDR2 is YFSETQ. Deletions cut 7 bases from V and 1 base from J, with 5 bases between. The CDR3 is 11 residues long. The CDR3 loop reads CASGPQETQYF. DNA of the CDR3: TGCGCCAGCGGTCCCCAAGAGACCCAGTACTTC.

The chain carries TRBV7-2 and TRBJ1-2, with D hard to call. The CDR3 length is 14 residues. Germline CDR1 and CDR2: SGHTA and FQGNSA. V was trimmed by 2 bases and J by 7 bases, leaving 14 bases between them. CDR3: CASSLIGGRSGYTF. DNA of the CDR3: TGTGCCAGCAGCTTAATCGGCGGGAGATCTGGCTACACCTTC.

The V gene is TRBV9, the J gene TRBJ1-4, with 8 bases lining up with TRBD1. V was clipped by 0 bases and J by 4 bases; unmatched bases: 8. The CDR3 length is 17 residues. In germline, CDR1 is SGDLS, CDR2 YYNGEE. The CDR3 here is CASSVERGDRINEKLFF. The CDR3 region has the DNA TGTGCCAGCAGCGTAGAACGGGGGGACAGGATTAATGAAAAACTGTTTTTT.

The rearrangement uses TRBV15 and TRBJ2-7; D is unresolved. V was pared by 0 bases and J by 6 bases, with 12 bases between. This CDR3 has 14 residues. From germline, CDR1 is LNHNV and CDR2 YYDKDF (reference sequence). The CDR3 nucleotides are TGTGCCACCAGCAGAGATGTAGGGAACAGCGAGCAGTACTTC. It is translated as CATSRDVGNSEQYF. Full variable domain (rest looked up from reference TRBV15 and TRBJ2-7): DAMVIQNPRYQVTQFGKPVTLSCSQTLNHNVMYWYQQKSSQAPKLLFHYYDKDFNNEADTPDNFQSRRPNTSFCFLDIRSPGLGDTAMYLCATSRDVGNSEQYFGPGTRLTVT.

This rearrangement joins TRBV9 to TRBJ2-5; tentatively, D is TRBD1 (5 bases). The V and J ends lost 0 bases and 1 base respectively, with 10 bases between them. This CDR3 is built from 15 residues. Germline values: CDR1 SGDLS, CDR2 YYNGEE. In nucleotides, the CDR3 is TGTGCCAGCAGCGTAGAGGGCAGGGCCCAAGAGACCCAGTACTTC. Translated, it gives CASSVEGRAQETQYF.

The chain combines TRBV2 with TRBJ2-1, with D perhaps matching TRBD1 (6 bases). The CDR3 totals 15 residues. Germline lookup yields CDR1 SNHLY and CDR2 FYNNEI. Deletions cut 7 bases from V and 2 bases from J, with 15 bases between. The CDR3 sequence: CASTPAGEPYNEQFF. CDR3 nucleotide sequence: TGTGCCAGCACCCCGGCAGGGGAGCCCTACAATGAGCAGTTCTTC.

Details on this clone: Other nucleotide sequences from this sample produce the same CDR3. The V gene is TRBV4-1, the J gene TRBJ2-7, with D unresolved. With 0 bases removed from V and 5 bases from J, the gap between germline ends came to 8 bases. This CDR3 comprises 13 residues. In germline, CDR1 is MGHRA, CDR2 YSYEKL. CDR3 nucleotide sequence: TGCGCCAGCAGCCAAGAAGCCGGTAACGAGCAGTACTTC. This sequence encodes CASSQEAGNEQYF.